What follows is one T cell receptor beta chain and its context. Its cognate antigen has yet to be identified. One end of the junction varies from germline; a read error may be responsible. This entry belongs to a study of CD8 T cells in ankylosing spondylitis (TCRdb year 2017). Regarding the complete study: The study profiled T cell receptor beta repertoires in healthy donors and ankylosing spondylitis patients to find disease-linked TCR variants. The whole study cohort included 108 healthy donors and about two dozen ankylosing spondylitis patients. Peripheral blood was sampled, and synovial fluid was additionally collected from ankylosing spondylitis patients.

Summary of the overall study and its limitations: Some motif variants were previously reported in synovial fluid and blood of reactive arthritis patients, suggesting common disease-initiation mechanisms. A CD8+ phenotype was shown by the disease-linked clones, which were found at relatively low frequencies in peripheral blood. Significant enrichment of the disease-linked clones was reported in matched synovial fluid samples from ankylosing spondylitis patients. A TCR beta motif of eight highly homologous amino acid variants appeared characteristic of blood from ankylosing spondylitis patients.

Sequencing was performed on an Illumina HiSeq 2500. TCR beta libraries were prepared by quantitative 5'-RACE with molecular barcodes. Per the original workflow: A new computational method based on a probabilistic model of VDJ rearrangement was used to identify disease-linked TCR variants. TCRdb handled the public reads itself, with Q25 trimming in fastp and clone calling in MiXCR, and kept productive beta chains. Rows with a matching CDR3 protein are joined into one entry that keeps the most common DNA and genes. The V and J calls come from TCRdb's annotation, not from the publication. For this sample the table gives about 400,000 distinct CDR3 sequences, of which 20% to 25% were detected only once. 13% of the sample lies in the top ten. This receptor was identified in a male donor with ankylosing spondylitis or in good health (not recorded which). Sequencing was carried out using blood, either unsorted or a sorted T cell fraction (not recorded which).

The CDR3 corresponds to CATHLGGDACF. At the DNA level, the sequence is TGTGCCACCCACCTCGGGGGGGACGCATGCTTC. Recombination linked TRBV25-1 to TRBJ2-7; 8 bases in the middle match TRBD2. The CDR3 numbers 11 residues from cysteine through phenylalanine. Left in the record is the CDR3 DNA by itself, 33 bases read in frame from the first base. CDR1 and CDR2, looked up from the germline V gene, are MGHDK and SYGVNS.